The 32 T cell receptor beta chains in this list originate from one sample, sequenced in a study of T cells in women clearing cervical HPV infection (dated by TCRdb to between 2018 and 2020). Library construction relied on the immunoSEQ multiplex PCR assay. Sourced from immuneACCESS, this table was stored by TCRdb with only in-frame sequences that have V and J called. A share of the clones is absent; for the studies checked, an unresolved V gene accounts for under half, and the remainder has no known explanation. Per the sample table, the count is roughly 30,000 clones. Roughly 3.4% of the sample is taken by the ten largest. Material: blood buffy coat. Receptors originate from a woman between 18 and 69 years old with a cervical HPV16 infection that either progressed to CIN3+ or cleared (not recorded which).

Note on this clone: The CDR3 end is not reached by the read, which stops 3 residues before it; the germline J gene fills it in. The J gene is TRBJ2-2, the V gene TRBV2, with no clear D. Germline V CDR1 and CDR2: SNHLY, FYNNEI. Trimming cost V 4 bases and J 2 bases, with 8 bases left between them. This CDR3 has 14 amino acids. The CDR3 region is CASSVVANTGELFF. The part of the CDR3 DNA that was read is TGTGCCAGCAGTGTGGTAGCCAACACCGGGGAG.

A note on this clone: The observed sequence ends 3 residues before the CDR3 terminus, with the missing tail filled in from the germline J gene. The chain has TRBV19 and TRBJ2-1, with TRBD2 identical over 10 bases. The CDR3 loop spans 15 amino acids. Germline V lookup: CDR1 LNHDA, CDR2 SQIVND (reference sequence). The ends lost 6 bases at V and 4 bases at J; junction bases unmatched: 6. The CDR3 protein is CASSATSGTYNEQFF. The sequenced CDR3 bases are TGTGCCAGTAGCGCTACTAGCGGGACTTACAATGAG.

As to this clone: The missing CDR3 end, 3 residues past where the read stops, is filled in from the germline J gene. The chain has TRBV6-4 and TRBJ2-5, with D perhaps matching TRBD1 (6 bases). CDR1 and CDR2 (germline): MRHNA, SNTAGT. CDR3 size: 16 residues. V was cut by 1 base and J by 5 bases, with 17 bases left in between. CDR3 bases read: TGTGCCAGCAGTGACTACGAGGGGAATCAGGGGGAGACC. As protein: CASSDYEGNQGET. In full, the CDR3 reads CASSDYEGNQGETQYF.

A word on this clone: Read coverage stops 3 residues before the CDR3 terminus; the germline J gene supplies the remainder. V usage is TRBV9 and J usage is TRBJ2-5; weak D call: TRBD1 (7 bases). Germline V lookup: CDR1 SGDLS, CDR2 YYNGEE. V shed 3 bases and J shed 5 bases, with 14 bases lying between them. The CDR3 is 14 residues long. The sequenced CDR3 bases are TGTGCCAGCAGCGCCACACAGGGGAGGGAGACC. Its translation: CASSATQGRET. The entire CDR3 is CASSATQGRETQYF. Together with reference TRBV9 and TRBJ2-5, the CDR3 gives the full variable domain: DSGVTQTPKHLITATGQRVTLRCSPRSGDLSVYWYQQSLDQGLQFLIQYYNGEERAKGNILERFSAQQFPDLHSELNLSSLELGDSALYFCASSATQGRETQYFGPGTRLLVL.

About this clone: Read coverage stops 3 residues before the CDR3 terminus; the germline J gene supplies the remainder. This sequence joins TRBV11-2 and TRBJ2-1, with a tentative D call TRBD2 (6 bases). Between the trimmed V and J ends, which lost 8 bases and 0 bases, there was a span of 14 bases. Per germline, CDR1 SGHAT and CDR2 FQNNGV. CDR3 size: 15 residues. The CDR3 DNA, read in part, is TGTGCCAGCGGCCGCCTAGCGAGCTCCTACAATGAG. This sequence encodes CASGRLASSYNE. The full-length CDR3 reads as CASGRLASSYNEQFF.

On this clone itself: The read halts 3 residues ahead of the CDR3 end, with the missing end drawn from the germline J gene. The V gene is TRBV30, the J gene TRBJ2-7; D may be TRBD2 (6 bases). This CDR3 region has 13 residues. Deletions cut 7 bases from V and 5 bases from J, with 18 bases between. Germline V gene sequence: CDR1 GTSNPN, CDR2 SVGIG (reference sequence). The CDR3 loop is CAYAREAVHEQYF. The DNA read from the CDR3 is TGTGCCTACGCCAGGGAGGCGGTCCACGAG.

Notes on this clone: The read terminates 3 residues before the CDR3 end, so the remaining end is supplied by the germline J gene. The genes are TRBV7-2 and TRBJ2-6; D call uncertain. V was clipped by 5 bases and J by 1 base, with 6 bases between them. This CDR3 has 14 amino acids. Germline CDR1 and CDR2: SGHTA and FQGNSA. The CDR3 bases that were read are TGTGCCAGCAGCCAACTTTCTGGGGCCAACGTC. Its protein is CASSQLSGANV. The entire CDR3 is CASSQLSGANVLTF.

CDR3 region: CSARGRRPTGDEQFF. Incomplete CDR3 DNA: TGCAGTGCTAGAGGGAGGAGGCCCACCGGGGATGAG. The rearrangement joins TRBV20-1 to TRBJ2-1; possible D gene TRBD2, 5 bases. The CDR3 goes on 3 residues after the read ends, and that part is filled in from the germline J gene. Germline CDR1 and CDR2: DFQATT and SNEGSKA (reference sequence). The CDR3 consists of 15 residues. Trimming pared 1 base from V and 8 bases from J, leaving 18 bases between.

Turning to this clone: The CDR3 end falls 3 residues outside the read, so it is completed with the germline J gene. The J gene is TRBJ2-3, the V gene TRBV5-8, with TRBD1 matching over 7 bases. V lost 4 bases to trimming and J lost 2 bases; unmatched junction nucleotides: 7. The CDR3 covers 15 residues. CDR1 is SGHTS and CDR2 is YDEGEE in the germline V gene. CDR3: CASSHSGGYTDTQYF. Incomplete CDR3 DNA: TGTGCCAGCAGCCACTCAGGGGGATACACAGATACG.

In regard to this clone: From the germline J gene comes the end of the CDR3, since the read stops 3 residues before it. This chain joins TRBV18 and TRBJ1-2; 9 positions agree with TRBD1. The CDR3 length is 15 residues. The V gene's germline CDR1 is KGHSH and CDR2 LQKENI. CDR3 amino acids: CASSPLGQGTNDYTF. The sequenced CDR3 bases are TGTGCCAGCTCACCCTTGGGACAGGGTACGAACGAC.

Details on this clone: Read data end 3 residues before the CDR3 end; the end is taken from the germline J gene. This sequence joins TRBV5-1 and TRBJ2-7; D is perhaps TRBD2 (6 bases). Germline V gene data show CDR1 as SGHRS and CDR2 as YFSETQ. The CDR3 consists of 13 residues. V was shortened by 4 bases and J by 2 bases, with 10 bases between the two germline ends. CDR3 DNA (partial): TGCGCCAGCAGCACCGGGGGAACCTACGAG. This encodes CASSTGGTYE. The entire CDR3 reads CASSTGGTYEQYF.

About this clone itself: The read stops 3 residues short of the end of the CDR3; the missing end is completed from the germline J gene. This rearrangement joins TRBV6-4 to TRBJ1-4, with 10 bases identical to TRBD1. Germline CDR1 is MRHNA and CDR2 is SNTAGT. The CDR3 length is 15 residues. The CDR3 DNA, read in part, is TGTGCCAGCAGTGACGGGGACAGGGGTAATTCACCA. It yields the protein CASSDGDRGNSP. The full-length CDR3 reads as CASSDGDRGNSPLFF.

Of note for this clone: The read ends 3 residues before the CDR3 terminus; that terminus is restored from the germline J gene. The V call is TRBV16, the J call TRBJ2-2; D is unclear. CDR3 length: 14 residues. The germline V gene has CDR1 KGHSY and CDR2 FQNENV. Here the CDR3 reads CASSQSPANEKLFF. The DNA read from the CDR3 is TGTGCCAGCAGCCAATCCCCCGCTAATGAAAAG.

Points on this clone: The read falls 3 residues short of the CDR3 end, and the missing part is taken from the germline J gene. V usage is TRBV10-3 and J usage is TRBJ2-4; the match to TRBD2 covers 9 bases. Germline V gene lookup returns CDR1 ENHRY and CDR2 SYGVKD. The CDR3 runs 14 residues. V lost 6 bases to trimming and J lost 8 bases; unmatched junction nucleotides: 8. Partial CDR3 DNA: TGTGCCATCAGAGCGGGGGGCGGGGTGGACATT. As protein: CAIRAGGGVDI. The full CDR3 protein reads CAIRAGGGVDIQYF.

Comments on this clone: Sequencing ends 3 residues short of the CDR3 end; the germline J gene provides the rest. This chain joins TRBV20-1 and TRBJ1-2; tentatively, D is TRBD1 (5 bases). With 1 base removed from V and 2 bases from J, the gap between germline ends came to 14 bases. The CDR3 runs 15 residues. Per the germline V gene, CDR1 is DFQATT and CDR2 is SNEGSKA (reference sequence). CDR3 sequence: CSARVGGTENYGYTF. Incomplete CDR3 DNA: TGCAGTGCTAGAGTGGGGGGAACAGAAAACTATGGC.

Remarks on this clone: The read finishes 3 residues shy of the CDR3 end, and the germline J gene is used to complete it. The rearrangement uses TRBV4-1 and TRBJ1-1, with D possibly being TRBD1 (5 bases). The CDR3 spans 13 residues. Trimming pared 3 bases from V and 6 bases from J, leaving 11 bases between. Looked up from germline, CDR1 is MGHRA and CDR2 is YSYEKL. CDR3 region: CASSQGGQAEAFF. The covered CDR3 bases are TGCGCCAGCAGCCAGGGCGGACAAGCTGAA.

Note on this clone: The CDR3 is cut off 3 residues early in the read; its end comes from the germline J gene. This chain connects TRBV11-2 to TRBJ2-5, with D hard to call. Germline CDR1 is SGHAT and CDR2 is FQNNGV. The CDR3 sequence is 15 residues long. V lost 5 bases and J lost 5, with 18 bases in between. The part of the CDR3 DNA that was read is TGTGCCAGCAGCACTCTACGTGCCCCCGGGGAGACC. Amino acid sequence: CASSTLRAPGET. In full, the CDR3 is CASSTLRAPGETQYF.

This CDR3 reads CASSPRRGTLSYEQYF. The CDR3 DNA, read in part, is TGTGCCAGTAGTCCCCGGAGGGGGACACTCTCCTACGAG. V usage is TRBV19 and J usage is TRBJ2-7; D may be TRBD1 or TRBD2 (6 bases each). The read falls 3 residues short of the CDR3 end, and the missing part is taken from the germline J gene. V was shortened by 5 bases and J by 0 bases, with 17 bases between the two germline ends. This CDR3 has 16 residues. CDR1 and CDR2 (germline): LNHDA, SQIVND (reference sequence).

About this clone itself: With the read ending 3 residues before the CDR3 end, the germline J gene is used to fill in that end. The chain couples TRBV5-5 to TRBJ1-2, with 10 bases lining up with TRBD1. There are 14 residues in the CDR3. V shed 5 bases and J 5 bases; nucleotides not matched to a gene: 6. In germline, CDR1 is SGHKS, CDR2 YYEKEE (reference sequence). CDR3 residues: CASSRQGAGYGYTF. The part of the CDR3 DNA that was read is TGTGCCAGCAGTCGACAGGGGGCAGGGTATGGC.

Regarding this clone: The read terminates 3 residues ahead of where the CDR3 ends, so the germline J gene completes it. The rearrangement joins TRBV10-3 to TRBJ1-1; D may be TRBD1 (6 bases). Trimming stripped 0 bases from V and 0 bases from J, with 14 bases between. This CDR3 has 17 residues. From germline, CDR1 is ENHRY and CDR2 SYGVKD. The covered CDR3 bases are TGTGCCATCAGTGAGTCGTCACAGGGCCTCATGAACACTGAA. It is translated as CAISESSQGLMNTE. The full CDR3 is CAISESSQGLMNTEAFF.

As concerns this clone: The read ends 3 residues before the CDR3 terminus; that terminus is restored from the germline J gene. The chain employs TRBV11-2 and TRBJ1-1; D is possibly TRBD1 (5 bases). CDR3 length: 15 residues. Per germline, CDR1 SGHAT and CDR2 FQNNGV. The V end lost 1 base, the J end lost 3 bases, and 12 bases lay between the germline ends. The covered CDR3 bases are TGTGCCAGCAGCTTAGTCGGCCCGGGGGACACTGAA. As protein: CASSLVGPGDTE. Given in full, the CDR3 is CASSLVGPGDTEAFF.

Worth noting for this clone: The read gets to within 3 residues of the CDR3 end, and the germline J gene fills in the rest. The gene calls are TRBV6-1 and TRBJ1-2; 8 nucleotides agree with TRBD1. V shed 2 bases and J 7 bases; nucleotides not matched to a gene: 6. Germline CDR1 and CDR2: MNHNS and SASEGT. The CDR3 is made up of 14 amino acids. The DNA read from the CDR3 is TGTGCCAGCAGTGAAAGAGCAGGGGGCGGTGGC. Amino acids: CASSERAGGGG. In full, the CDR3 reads CASSERAGGGGYTF.

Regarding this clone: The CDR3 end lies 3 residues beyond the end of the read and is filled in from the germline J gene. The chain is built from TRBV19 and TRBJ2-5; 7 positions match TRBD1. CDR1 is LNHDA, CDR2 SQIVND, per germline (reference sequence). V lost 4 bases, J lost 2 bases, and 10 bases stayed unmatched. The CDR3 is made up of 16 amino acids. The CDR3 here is CASSRGFAGGQETQYF. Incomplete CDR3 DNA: TGTGCCAGTAGTAGGGGCTTTGCAGGGGGTCAAGAGACC.

CDR3 in amino acids: CASSLLAEETQYF. The sequenced CDR3 bases are TGCGCCAGCAGCCTTCTAGCTGAAGAGACG. The chain couples TRBV5-1 to TRBJ2-3, with D tentatively TRBD2 (5 bases). The CDR3 end is not reached by the read, which stops 3 residues before it; the germline J gene fills it in. The CDR3 length is 13 residues. Germline lookup yields CDR1 SGHRS and CDR2 YFSETQ.

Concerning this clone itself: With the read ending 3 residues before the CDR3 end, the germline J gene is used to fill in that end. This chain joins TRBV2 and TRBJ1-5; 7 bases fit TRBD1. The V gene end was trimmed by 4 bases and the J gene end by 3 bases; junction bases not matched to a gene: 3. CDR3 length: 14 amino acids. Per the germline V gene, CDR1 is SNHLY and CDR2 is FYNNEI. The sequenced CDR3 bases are TGTGCCAGCAGTGGGGACAGTAACAATCAGCCC. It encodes CASSGDSNNQP. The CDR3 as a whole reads CASSGDSNNQPQHF.

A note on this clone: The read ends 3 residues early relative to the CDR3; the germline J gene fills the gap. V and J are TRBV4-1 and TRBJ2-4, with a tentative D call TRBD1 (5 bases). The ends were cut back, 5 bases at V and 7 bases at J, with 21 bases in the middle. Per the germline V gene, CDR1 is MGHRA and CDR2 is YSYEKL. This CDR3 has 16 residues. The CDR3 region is CASSFIPGSSGNIQYF. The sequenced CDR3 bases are TGCGCCAGCAGCTTTATCCCGGGCTCCTCAGGGAACATT.

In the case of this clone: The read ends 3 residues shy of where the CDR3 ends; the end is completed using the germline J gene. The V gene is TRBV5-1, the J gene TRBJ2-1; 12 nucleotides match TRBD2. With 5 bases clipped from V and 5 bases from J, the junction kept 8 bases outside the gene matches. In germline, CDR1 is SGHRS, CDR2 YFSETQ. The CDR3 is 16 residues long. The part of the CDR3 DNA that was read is TGCGCCAGCAGGCGGATCCTAGCGGGAGGGGACAATGAG. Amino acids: CASRRILAGGDNE. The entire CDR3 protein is CASRRILAGGDNEQFF.

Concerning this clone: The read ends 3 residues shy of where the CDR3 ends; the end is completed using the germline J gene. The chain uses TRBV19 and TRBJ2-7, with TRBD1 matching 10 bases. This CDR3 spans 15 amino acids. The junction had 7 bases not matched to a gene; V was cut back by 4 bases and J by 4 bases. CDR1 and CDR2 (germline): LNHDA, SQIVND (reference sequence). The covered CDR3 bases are TGTGCCAGTAGTACCTTCCCGGGACAGGGGTACGAG. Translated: CASSTFPGQGYE. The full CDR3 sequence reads CASSTFPGQGYEQYF.

The CDR3 protein is CASKGVGTEAFF. The sequenced part of the CDR3 DNA is TGTGCCAGCAAAGGGGTTGGGACTGAA. The chain recombines TRBV2 with TRBJ1-1, with a possible D match to TRBD1 (5 bases). The read halts 3 residues ahead of the CDR3 end, with the missing end drawn from the germline J gene. CDR3 length: 12 residues. Germline V CDR1 and CDR2: SNHLY, FYNNEI. Trimming cost V 7 bases and J 5 bases, with 11 bases left between them.

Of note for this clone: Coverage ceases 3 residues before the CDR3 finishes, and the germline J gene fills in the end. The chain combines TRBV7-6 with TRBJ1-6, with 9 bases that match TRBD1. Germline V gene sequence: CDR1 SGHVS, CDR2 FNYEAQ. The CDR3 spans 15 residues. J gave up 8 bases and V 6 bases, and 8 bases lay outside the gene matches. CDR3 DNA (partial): TGTGCCAGCAGTGAACAGGGGGCGTTTGATTCACCC. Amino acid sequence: CASSEQGAFDSP. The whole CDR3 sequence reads CASSEQGAFDSPLHF.

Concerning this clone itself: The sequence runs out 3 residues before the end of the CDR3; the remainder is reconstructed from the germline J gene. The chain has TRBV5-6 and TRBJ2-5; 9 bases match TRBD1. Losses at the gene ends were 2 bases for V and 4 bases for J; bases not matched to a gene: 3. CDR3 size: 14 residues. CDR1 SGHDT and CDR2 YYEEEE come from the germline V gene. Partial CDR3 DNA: TGTGCCAGCAGCTTTGGGACAGGGTTAGAGACC. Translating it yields CASSFGTGLET. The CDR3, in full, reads CASSFGTGLETQYF.

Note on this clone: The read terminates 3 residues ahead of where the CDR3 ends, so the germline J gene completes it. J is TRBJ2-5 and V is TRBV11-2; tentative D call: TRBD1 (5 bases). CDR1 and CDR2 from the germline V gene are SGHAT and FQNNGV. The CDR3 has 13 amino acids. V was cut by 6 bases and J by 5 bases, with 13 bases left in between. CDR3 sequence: CASRNTGVETQYF. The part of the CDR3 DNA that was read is TGTGCCAGCAGAAATACAGGAGTGGAGACC.